A selection of T cell receptor beta chains follows, all from one sample in a study of post-analysis software for immune sequencing data. TCRdb passed the PCR reads through MiXCR, listing each CDR3 protein once. The data contain approximately 360,000 distinct CDR3 sequences, less than 40% of them singletons. Sample: blood. These receptor sequences come from a girl aged 5-17 years with multiple sclerosis. CDR3s include the opening cysteine and the closing phenylalanine or tryptophan. The D gene is left open where the match is weak. Rows may omit the clone size; those that give it use once, few, many or a size class.

d_call: .; v_call: TRBV6-2/TRBV6-3; j_call: TRBJ2-1; clone_size: .; cdr3_aa: CASSYSRTVYNEQFF; cdr3_nt: TGTGCCAGCAGTTACTCGAGGACCGTTTACAATGAGCAGTTCTTC
d_call: .; v_call: TRBV9; j_call: TRBJ2-2; clone_size: .; cdr3_aa: CASSVGMGTGELFF; cdr3_nt: TGTGCCAGCAGCGTGGGCATGGGAACCGGGGAGCTGTTTTTT
d_call: .; v_call: TRBV20-1; j_call: TRBJ2-1; clone_size: .; cdr3_aa: CSAGDPRHSDEQFF; cdr3_nt: TGCAGTGCCGGTGACCCGCGGCATAGCGATGAGCAGTTCTTC
d_call: .; v_call: TRBV12-3/TRBV12-4; j_call: TRBJ2-3; clone_size: .; cdr3_aa: CASSFGRASTDTQYF; cdr3_nt: TGTGCCAGCAGTTTCGGGCGGGCCAGCACAGATACGCAGTATTTT
d_call: .; v_call: TRBV5-1; j_call: TRBJ2-7; clone_size: few; cdr3_aa: CASSLEGSEQYF; cdr3_nt: TGCGCCAGCAGCTTGGAGGGGAGCGAGCAGTACTTC
d_call: .; v_call: TRBV5-1; j_call: TRBJ1-2; clone_size: .; cdr3_aa: CASSLVAGPNYGYTF; cdr3_nt: TGCGCCAGCAGCTTGGTGGCAGGGCCTAACTATGGCTACACCTTC
d_call: TRBD1; v_call: TRBV12-3/TRBV12-4; j_call: TRBJ1-2; clone_size: .; cdr3_aa: CASSSGQGTYGYTF; cdr3_nt: TGTGCCAGCAGTTCCGGACAGGGCACCTATGGCTACACCTTC
d_call: TRBD1; v_call: TRBV12-3/TRBV12-4; j_call: TRBJ2-1; clone_size: few; cdr3_aa: CASSLDRGDSNEQFF; cdr3_nt: TGTGCCAGCAGTCTAGACAGGGGGGATTCGAATGAGCAGTTCTTC
d_call: TRBD2; v_call: TRBV5-1; j_call: TRBJ2-5; clone_size: .; cdr3_aa: CASSLGSGRGETQYF; cdr3_nt: TGCGCCAGCAGCTTGGGGTCAGGGAGGGGCGAGACCCAGTACTTC
d_call: TRBD2; v_call: TRBV7-2; j_call: TRBJ2-4; clone_size: .; cdr3_aa: CASSFPRGGAGNIQYF; cdr3_nt: TGTGCCAGCAGCTTCCCCCGCGGGGGGGCCGGAAACATTCAGTACTTC
d_call: .; v_call: TRBV2; j_call: TRBJ1-4; clone_size: few; cdr3_aa: CASSVERRTNEKLFF; cdr3_nt: TGTGCCAGCAGTGTGGAGAGGCGAACTAATGAAAAACTGTTTTTT
d_call: .; v_call: TRBV28; j_call: TRBJ2-1; clone_size: .; cdr3_aa: CATLVPGTYNEQFF; cdr3_nt: TGTGCCACCCTAGTGCCCGGTACCTACAATGAGCAGTTCTTC
d_call: .; v_call: TRBV6-2/TRBV6-3; j_call: TRBJ2-1; clone_size: few; cdr3_aa: CASSPAGRYNEQFF; cdr3_nt: TGTGCCAGCAGCCCAGCGGGCCGCTACAATGAGCAGTTCTTC
d_call: TRBD2; v_call: TRBV6-5; j_call: TRBJ2-3; clone_size: once; cdr3_aa: CASRRQIAGGDTQYF; cdr3_nt: TGTGCCAGCAGACGCCAAATAGCGGGGGGGGATACGCAGTATTTT
d_call: .; v_call: TRBV4-1; j_call: TRBJ2-2; clone_size: .; cdr3_aa: CASSQVDDTGELFF; cdr3_nt: TGCGCCAGCAGCCAAGTTGACGACACCGGGGAGCTGTTTTTT
d_call: .; v_call: TRBV7-9; j_call: TRBJ2-7; clone_size: few; cdr3_aa: CASSQNNLNEQYF; cdr3_nt: TGTGCCAGCAGCCAGAATAACCTTAACGAGCAGTACTTC
d_call: TRBD1; v_call: TRBV12-3/TRBV12-4; j_call: TRBJ1-2; clone_size: few; cdr3_aa: CASSFLQTGLGYTF; cdr3_nt: TGTGCCAGCAGTTTTCTTCAGACAGGGCTTGGCTACACCTTC
d_call: .; v_call: TRBV13; j_call: TRBJ2-1; clone_size: few; cdr3_aa: CASSWRGDYNEQFF; cdr3_nt: TGTGCCAGCAGCTGGCGAGGGGATTACAATGAGCAGTTCTTC
d_call: TRBD2; v_call: TRBV7-2; j_call: TRBJ2-1; clone_size: few; cdr3_aa: CASSPGTTVFF; cdr3_nt: TGTGCCAGCAGCCCCGGGACTACCGTGTTCTTC
d_call: .; v_call: TRBV7-9; j_call: TRBJ1-4; clone_size: .; cdr3_aa: CASSTTRTEASEKLFF; cdr3_nt: TGTGCCAGCAGCACAACACGGACAGAAGCTAGTGAAAAACTGTTTTTT
d_call: .; v_call: TRBV7-9; j_call: TRBJ2-6; clone_size: .; cdr3_aa: CASSPSLVLTF; cdr3_nt: TGTGCCAGCAGCCCCTCCCTCGTCCTGACTTTC
d_call: .; v_call: TRBV12-3/TRBV12-4; j_call: TRBJ2-3; clone_size: few; cdr3_aa: CASSLQGQRQYF; cdr3_nt: TGTGCCAGCAGTTTACAGGGACAAAGGCAGTATTTT
d_call: TRBD1; v_call: TRBV20-1; j_call: TRBJ2-1; clone_size: .; cdr3_aa: CSARKDRGRYEQFF; cdr3_nt: TGCAGTGCTAGAAAGGACAGGGGGCGTTATGAGCAGTTCTTC
d_call: TRBD2; v_call: TRBV10-3; j_call: TRBJ2-1; clone_size: .; cdr3_aa: CAISGAGSAYNEQFF; cdr3_nt: TGTGCCATCAGTGGAGCGGGGTCAGCCTACAATGAGCAGTTCTTC
d_call: .; v_call: TRBV6-6; j_call: TRBJ2-7; clone_size: .; cdr3_aa: CASSSPGLRNPYEQYF; cdr3_nt: TGTGCCAGCAGTTCCCCTGGACTGAGAAACCCCTACGAGCAGTACTTC
d_call: TRBD2; v_call: TRBV5-1; j_call: TRBJ2-7; clone_size: few; cdr3_aa: CASSLGSGGSHEQYF; cdr3_nt: TGCGCCAGCAGCTTAGGTAGCGGGGGGTCCCACGAGCAGTACTTC
d_call: .; v_call: TRBV5-5; j_call: TRBJ2-5; clone_size: .; cdr3_aa: CASSLGRVPETQYF; cdr3_nt: TGTGCCAGCAGCTTGGGACGGGTCCCGGAGACCCAGTACTTC
d_call: .; v_call: TRBV6-5; j_call: TRBJ2-7; clone_size: few; cdr3_aa: CASSYGAHYEQYF; cdr3_nt: TGTGCCAGCAGTTACGGGGCCCACTACGAGCAGTACTTC
d_call: TRBD2; v_call: TRBV6-1; j_call: TRBJ2-1; clone_size: few; cdr3_aa: CASTLLAGAGEQFF; cdr3_nt: TGTGCCAGCACCTTACTAGCGGGGGCAGGTGAGCAGTTCTTC
d_call: TRBD1; v_call: TRBV20-1; j_call: TRBJ2-5; clone_size: few; cdr3_aa: CSVAQGGKETQYF; cdr3_nt: TGCAGTGTCGCACAGGGGGGAAAAGAGACCCAGTACTTC
d_call: TRBD1; v_call: TRBV12-3/TRBV12-4; j_call: TRBJ1-1; clone_size: .; cdr3_aa: CASIQTGRAFF; cdr3_nt: TGTGCCAGCATTCAGACAGGGCGAGCTTTCTTT
d_call: .; v_call: TRBV18; j_call: TRBJ2-3; clone_size: many; cdr3_aa: CASSPSTDTQYF; cdr3_nt: TGTGCCAGCTCACCTAGCACAGATACGCAGTATTTT
d_call: TRBD2; v_call: TRBV11-1; j_call: TRBJ2-1; clone_size: .; cdr3_aa: CASGAITGTSGGNEQFF; cdr3_nt: TGTGCCAGCGGCGCAATAACCGGGACTAGCGGGGGAAATGAGCAGTTCTTC
d_call: TRBD2; v_call: TRBV9; j_call: TRBJ2-3; clone_size: .; cdr3_aa: CASSVGLAGRDTQYF; cdr3_nt: TGTGCCAGCAGCGTAGGATTAGCGGGGAGAGATACGCAGTATTTT
d_call: .; v_call: TRBV3-1; j_call: TRBJ2-5; clone_size: .; cdr3_aa: CASSRGSETQYF; cdr3_nt: TGTGCCAGCAGCCGTGGGTCGGAGACCCAGTACTTC
d_call: .; v_call: TRBV7-7; j_call: TRBJ2-1; clone_size: .; cdr3_aa: CASATEFTSYNEQFF; cdr3_nt: TGTGCTAGCGCCACCGAGTTCACCTCCTACAATGAGCAGTTCTTC
d_call: .; v_call: TRBV12-3/TRBV12-4; j_call: TRBJ1-1; clone_size: few; cdr3_aa: CASSPSGFRTEAFF; cdr3_nt: TGTGCCAGCAGTCCTAGTGGGTTCCGAACTGAAGCTTTCTTT
d_call: .; v_call: TRBV2; j_call: TRBJ1-4; clone_size: .; cdr3_aa: CASSIRQARGNEKLFF; cdr3_nt: TGTGCCAGCAGTATTCGACAGGCCAGGGGTAATGAAAAACTGTTTTTT
d_call: .; v_call: TRBV29-1; j_call: TRBJ2-4; clone_size: .; cdr3_aa: CSVIPVDKNIQYF; cdr3_nt: TGCAGCGTTATCCCCGTCGACAAAAACATTCAGTACTTC
d_call: TRBD1; v_call: TRBV20-1; j_call: TRBJ2-7; clone_size: .; cdr3_aa: CSANRGRDGEQYF; cdr3_nt: TGCAGTGCCAACAGGGGGCGAGACGGCGAGCAGTACTTC
d_call: .; v_call: TRBV20-1; j_call: TRBJ1-2; clone_size: .; cdr3_aa: CSASLRDGYGYTF; cdr3_nt: TGCAGTGCTAGTCTAAGGGATGGCTATGGCTACACCTTC
d_call: TRBD1; v_call: TRBV12-3/TRBV12-4; j_call: TRBJ1-2; clone_size: .; cdr3_aa: CASSLAGGLSYGYTF; cdr3_nt: TGTGCCAGCAGTTTAGCAGGGGGCCTATCCTATGGCTACACCTTC
d_call: TRBD2; v_call: TRBV9; j_call: TRBJ2-5; clone_size: few; cdr3_aa: CASSVEASGGARTQYF; cdr3_nt: TGTGCCAGCAGCGTAGAGGCTAGCGGGGGGGCACGGACCCAGTACTTC
d_call: .; v_call: TRBV28; j_call: TRBJ2-7; clone_size: .; cdr3_aa: CASTAQGRIGSEQYF; cdr3_nt: TGTGCCAGCACCGCCCAGGGGCGCATAGGTTCTGAGCAGTACTTC
d_call: .; v_call: TRBV28; j_call: TRBJ2-7; clone_size: few; cdr3_aa: CASSLGWQSEQYF; cdr3_nt: TGTGCCAGCAGTTTAGGTTGGCAGTCCGAGCAGTACTTC
d_call: .; v_call: TRBV12-3/TRBV12-4; j_call: TRBJ2-3; clone_size: few; cdr3_aa: CASSGGAGTDTQYF; cdr3_nt: TGTGCCAGCAGTGGGGGGGCGGGCACAGATACGCAGTATTTT
d_call: .; v_call: TRBV4-1; j_call: TRBJ2-3; clone_size: many; cdr3_aa: CASSQVTPRSGDTQYF; cdr3_nt: TGCGCCAGCAGCCAAGTGACCCCTCGATCAGGGGATACGCAGTATTTT
d_call: .; v_call: TRBV7-3; j_call: TRBJ2-1; clone_size: .; cdr3_aa: CASSLDRDPYNEQFF; cdr3_nt: TGTGCCAGCAGCTTAGACCGGGACCCCTACAATGAGCAGTTCTTC
d_call: .; v_call: TRBV7-2; j_call: TRBJ1-3; clone_size: .; cdr3_aa: CASSSRPAPGNTIYF; cdr3_nt: TGTGCCAGCAGCTCCCGCCCCGCACCTGGAAACACCATATATTTT
d_call: .; v_call: TRBV5-1; j_call: TRBJ2-1; clone_size: few; cdr3_aa: CASRSQGSRNEQFF; cdr3_nt: TGCGCCAGCAGGTCACAGGGATCCCGCAATGAGCAGTTCTTC
d_call: TRBD2; v_call: TRBV18; j_call: TRBJ2-7; clone_size: .; cdr3_aa: CASSLTREAAYEQYF; cdr3_nt: TGTGCCAGCTCACTAACCCGGGAGGCGGCCTACGAGCAGTACTTC
d_call: .; v_call: TRBV4-2; j_call: TRBJ2-1; clone_size: .; cdr3_aa: CASSQDPVRAAKRYNEQFF; cdr3_nt: TGTGCCAGCAGCCAAGATCCGGTAAGGGCAGCTAAGCGTTACAATGAGCAGTTCTTC
d_call: .; v_call: TRBV20-1; j_call: TRBJ1-5; clone_size: .; cdr3_aa: CSARGRGYEGQPQHF; cdr3_nt: TGCAGTGCTAGGGGGAGGGGTTATGAGGGTCAGCCCCAGCATTTT